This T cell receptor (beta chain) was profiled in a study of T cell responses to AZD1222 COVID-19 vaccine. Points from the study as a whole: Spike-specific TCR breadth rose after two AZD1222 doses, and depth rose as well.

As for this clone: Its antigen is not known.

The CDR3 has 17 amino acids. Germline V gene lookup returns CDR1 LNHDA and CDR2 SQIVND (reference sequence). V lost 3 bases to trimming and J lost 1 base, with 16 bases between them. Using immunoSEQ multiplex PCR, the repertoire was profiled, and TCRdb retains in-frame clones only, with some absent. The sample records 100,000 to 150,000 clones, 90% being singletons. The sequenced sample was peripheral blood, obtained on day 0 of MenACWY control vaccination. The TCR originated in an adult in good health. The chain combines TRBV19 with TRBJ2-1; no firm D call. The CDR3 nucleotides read TGTGCCAGTAGTATCGAGAGGCGCACCGGATCCTACAATGAGCAGTTCTTC. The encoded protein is CASSIERRTGSYNEQFF.